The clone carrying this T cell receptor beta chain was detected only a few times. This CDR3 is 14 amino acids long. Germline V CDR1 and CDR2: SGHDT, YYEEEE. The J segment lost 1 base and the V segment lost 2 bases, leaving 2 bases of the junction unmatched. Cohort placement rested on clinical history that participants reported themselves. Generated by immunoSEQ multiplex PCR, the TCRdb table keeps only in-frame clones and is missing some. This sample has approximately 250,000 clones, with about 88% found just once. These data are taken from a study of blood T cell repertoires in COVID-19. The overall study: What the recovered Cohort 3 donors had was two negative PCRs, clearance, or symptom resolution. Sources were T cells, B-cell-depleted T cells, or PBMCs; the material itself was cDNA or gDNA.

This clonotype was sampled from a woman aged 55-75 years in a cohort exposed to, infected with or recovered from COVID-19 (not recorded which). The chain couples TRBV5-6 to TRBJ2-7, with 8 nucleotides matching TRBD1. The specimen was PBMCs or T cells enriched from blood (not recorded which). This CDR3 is CASSFGDRSYEQYF. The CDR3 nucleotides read TGTGCCAGCAGCTTTGGGGACAGGTCCTACGAGCAGTACTTC.